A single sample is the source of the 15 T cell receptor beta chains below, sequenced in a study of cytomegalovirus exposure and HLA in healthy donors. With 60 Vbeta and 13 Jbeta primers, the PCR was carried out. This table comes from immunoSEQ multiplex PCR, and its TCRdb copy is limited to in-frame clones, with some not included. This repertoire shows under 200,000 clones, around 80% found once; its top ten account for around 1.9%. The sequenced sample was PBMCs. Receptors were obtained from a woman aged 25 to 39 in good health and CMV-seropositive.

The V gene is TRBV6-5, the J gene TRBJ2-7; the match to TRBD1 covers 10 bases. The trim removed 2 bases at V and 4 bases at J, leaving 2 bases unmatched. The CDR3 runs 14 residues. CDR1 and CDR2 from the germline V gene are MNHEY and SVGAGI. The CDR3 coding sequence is TGTGCCAGCAGTTACCGGACAGGGGGGTACGAGCAGTACTTC. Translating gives CASSYRTGGYEQYF.

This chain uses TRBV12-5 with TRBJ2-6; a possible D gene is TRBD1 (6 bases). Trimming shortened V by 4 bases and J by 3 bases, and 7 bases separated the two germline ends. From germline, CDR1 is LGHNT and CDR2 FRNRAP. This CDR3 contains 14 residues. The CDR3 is CASGSGDGANVLTF. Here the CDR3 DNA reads TGTGCTAGTGGTTCAGGGGATGGGGCCAACGTCCTGACTTTC.

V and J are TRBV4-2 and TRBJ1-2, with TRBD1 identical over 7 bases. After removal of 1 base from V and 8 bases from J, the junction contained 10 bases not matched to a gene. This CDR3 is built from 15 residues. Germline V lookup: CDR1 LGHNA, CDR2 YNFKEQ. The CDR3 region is CASSQADREIGGYTF. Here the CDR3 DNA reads TGTGCCAGCAGCCAAGCAGACAGGGAAATCGGGGGCTACACCTTC.

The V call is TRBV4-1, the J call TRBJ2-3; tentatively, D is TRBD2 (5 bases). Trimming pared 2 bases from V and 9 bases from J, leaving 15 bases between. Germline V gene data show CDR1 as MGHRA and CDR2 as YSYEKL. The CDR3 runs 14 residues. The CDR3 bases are TGCGCCAGCAGCCAACTACGGGGTTTTAGGACGCAGTATTTT. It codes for CASSQLRGFRTQYF.

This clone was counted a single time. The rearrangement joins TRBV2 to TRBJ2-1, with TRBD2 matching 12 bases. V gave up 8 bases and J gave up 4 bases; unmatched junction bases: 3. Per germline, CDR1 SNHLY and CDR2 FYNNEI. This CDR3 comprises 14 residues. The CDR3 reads CASQGLAGYNEQFF. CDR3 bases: TGTGCCAGCCAAGGACTAGCGGGGTACAATGAGCAGTTCTTC.

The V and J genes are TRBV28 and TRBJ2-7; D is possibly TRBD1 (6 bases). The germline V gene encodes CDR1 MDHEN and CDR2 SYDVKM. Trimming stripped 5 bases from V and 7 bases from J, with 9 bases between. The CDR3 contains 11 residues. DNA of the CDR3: TGTGCCAGCAGTCTAGGACAGGAGCAGTACTTC. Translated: CASSLGQEQYF. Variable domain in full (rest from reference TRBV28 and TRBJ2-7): DVKVTQSSRYLVKRTGEKVFLECVQDMDHENMFWYRQDPGLGLRLIYFSYDVKMKEKGDIPEGYSVSREKKERFSLILESASTNQTSMYLCASSLGQEQYFGPGTRLTVT.

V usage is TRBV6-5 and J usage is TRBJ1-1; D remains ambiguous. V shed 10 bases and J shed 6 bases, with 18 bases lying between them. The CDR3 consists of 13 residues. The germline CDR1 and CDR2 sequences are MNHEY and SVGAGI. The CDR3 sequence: CATTSRSWSEAFF. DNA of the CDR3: TGTGCCACTACCTCGAGGTCGTGGTCTGAAGCTTTCTTT.

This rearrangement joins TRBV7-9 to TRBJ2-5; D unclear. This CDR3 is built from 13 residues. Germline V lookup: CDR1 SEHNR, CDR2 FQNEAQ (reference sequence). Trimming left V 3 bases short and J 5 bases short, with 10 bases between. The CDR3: CASSFLNMETQYF. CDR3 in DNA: TGTGCCAGCAGCTTTCTCAACATGGAGACCCAGTACTTC.

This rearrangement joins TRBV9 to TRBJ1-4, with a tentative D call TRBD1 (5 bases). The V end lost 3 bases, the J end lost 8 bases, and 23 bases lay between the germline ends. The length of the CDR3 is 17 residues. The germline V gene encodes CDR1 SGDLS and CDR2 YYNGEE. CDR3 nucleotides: TGTGCCAGCAGCGAAACGACGACAAAAGGACATAGAGAAAAACTGTTTTTT. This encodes CASSETTTKGHREKLFF.

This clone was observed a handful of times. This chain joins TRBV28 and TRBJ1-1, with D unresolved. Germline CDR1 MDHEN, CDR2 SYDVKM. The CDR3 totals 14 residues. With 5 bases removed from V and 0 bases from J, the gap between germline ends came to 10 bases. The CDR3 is CASSRDWVNTEAFF. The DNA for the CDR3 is TGTGCCAGCAGTCGGGATTGGGTGAACACTGAAGCTTTCTTT.

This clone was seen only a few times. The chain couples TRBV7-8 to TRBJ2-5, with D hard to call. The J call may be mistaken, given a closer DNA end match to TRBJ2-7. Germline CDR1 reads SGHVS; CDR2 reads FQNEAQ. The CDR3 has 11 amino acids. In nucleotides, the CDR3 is TGTGCCAGCAGCCGTACCTACGAGCAGTACTTC. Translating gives CASSRTYEQYF.

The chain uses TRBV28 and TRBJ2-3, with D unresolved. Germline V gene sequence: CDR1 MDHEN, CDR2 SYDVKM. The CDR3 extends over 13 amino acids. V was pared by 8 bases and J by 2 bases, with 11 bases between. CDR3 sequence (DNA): TGTGCCAGCCTAAGACATTTCACAGATACGCAGTATTTT. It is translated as CASLRHFTDTQYF. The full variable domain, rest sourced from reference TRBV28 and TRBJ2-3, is DVKVTQSSRYLVKRTGEKVFLECVQDMDHENMFWYRQDPGLGLRLIYFSYDVKMKEKGDIPEGYSVSREKKERFSLILESASTNQTSMYLCASLRHFTDTQYFGPGTRLTVL.

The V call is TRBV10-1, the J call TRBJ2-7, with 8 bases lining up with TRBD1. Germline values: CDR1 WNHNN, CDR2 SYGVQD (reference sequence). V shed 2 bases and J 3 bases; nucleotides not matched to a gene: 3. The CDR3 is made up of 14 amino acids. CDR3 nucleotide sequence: TGCGCCAGCAGTGAGGCGACAGGGGTCTACGAGCAGTACTTC. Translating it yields CASSEATGVYEQYF.

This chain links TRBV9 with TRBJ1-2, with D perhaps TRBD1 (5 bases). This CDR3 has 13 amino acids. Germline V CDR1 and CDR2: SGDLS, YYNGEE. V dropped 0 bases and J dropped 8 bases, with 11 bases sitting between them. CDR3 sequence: CASSVEQEGGYTF. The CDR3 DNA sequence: TGTGCCAGCAGCGTAGAACAGGAGGGCGGCTACACCTTC.

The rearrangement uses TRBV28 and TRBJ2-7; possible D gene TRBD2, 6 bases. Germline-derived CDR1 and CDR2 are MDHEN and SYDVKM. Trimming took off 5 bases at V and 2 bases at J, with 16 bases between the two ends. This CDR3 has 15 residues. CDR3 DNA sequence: TGTGCCAGCAGTCTCTCCGGCGGGGAAACCTACGAGCAGTACTTC. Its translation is CASSLSGGETYEQYF.